Listed below are T cell receptor beta chains from one sample, sequenced in a study of yellow fever vaccine responses in identical twins. TCRdb redid the calling of the RT-PCR reads with MiXCR, one entry per CDR3 protein. This sample has some 14,000 distinct CDR3 sequences, with approximately 84% found just once. Sequences were derived from T cells from blood (PBMCs), unsorted or a sorted subset (not recorded which), sampled before or after yellow fever vaccination (not recorded which). The receptors were gathered from a woman in her late teens or twenties who received the yellow fever vaccine. The CDR3 runs from the conserved cysteine through the conserved F or W. The order of the fields is V gene, clone size, D gene, J gene, CDR3 DNA, CDR3 protein. The D gene is left open where the match is weak. Part of the rows lack a size; the others show once, few, many or a class for expanded clones.

>TRBV2|-|-|TRBJ1-3
TGTGCCAGCAGTGAAGCCGCCTTGGGCTTCGGGGGCACCATATATTTT
CASSEAALGFGGTIYF
>TRBV29-1|once|-|TRBJ2-3
TGCAGCGTTGAAGATCTTCTGTCAGGGACGCAGTATTTT
CSVEDLLSGTQYF
>TRBV12-3/TRBV12-4|-|-|TRBJ2-7
TGTGCCAGCAGTTTTGTCGCAGGAACCTACGAGCAGTACTTC
CASSFVAGTYEQYF
>TRBV20-1|-|TRBD2|TRBJ2-5
TGCAGTGCTAGAGATCTCGGGGCTAGCGGAGAGACCCAGTACTTC
CSARDLGASGETQYF
>TRBV9|-|-|TRBJ2-1
TGTGCCAGCAGCCCCAGGACAGCCAGTTACAATGAGCAGTCCTTC
CASSPRTASYNEQSF
>TRBV20-1|-|-|TRBJ1-4
TGCAGTGCTAGCGCAGGGGTAACTAATGAAAAACTGTTTTTT
CSASAGVTNEKLFF
>TRBV18|once|TRBD2|TRBJ2-2
TGTGCCAGCTCACGGACTAGCGGGACCGGGGAGCTGTTTTTT
CASSRTSGTGELFF
>TRBV14|-|-|TRBJ1-1
TGTGCCAGCAGCCAAGACCCAAGGTCGAGCACTGAAGCTTTCTTT
CASSQDPRSSTEAFF
>TRBV2|-|-|TRBJ2-7
TGTGCCAGCAGTGGGTTGGGGAACTACGAGCAGTACTTC
CASSGLGNYEQYF
>TRBV12-3/TRBV12-4|-|-|TRBJ2-2
TGTGCCAGCATCCTGGGGATTATCACCGGGGAGCTGTTTTTT
CASILGIITGELFF
>TRBV11-3|few|TRBD2|TRBJ2-7
TGTGCCAGCAGCCCACCTAGCGGGTGGGGTGAGGAGCAGTACTTC
CASSPPSGWGEEQYF
>TRBV14|-|-|TRBJ2-7
TGTGCCAGCAGCCTAACCATCGGGACCGCCCTCTCCTACGAGCAGTACTTC
CASSLTIGTALSYEQYF
>TRBV23-1|-|TRBD2|TRBJ2-5
TGCGCCAGCAGTCAACCGGGGAGGGAAGAGACCCAGTACTTC
CASSQPGREETQYF
>TRBV4-1|-|-|TRBJ2-2
TGCGCCAGCAGCCCGGGACTCCTCGACACCGGGGAGCTGTTTTTT
CASSPGLLDTGELFF
>TRBV5-1|-|-|TRBJ2-5
TGCGCCAGCAGTCTGCTAGGGCAAGAGACCCAGTACTTC
CASSLLGQETQYF
>TRBV5-1|-|-|TRBJ2-5
TGCGCCAGCAGTCGGGACAACCAAGAGACCCAGTACTTC
CASSRDNQETQYF
>TRBV18|-|TRBD2|TRBJ2-1
TGTGCCAGCTCAATCACTAGCGGAGAGCAGTTCTTC
CASSITSGEQFF
>TRBV7-9|once|-|TRBJ2-4
TGTGCCAGCAGCTTAGGGGGACCGCCAGCCAAAAACATTCAGTACTTC
CASSLGGPPAKNIQYF
>TRBV10-3|-|TRBD1|TRBJ1-2
TGTGCCATCAACCTGGGACAGAGCTATGGCTACACCTTC
CAINLGQSYGYTF
>TRBV10-1|few|-|TRBJ2-1
TGCGCCAGCAGCCAAACGAGCTCCTACAATGAGCAGTTCTTC
CASSQTSSYNEQFF
>TRBV11-3|-|-|TRBJ2-7
TGTGCCAGCAGCTATCGGGGGAACTACGAGCAGTACTTC
CASSYRGNYEQYF
>TRBV19|-|-|TRBJ2-3
TGTGCCAGTAGTATAGACCTAAATTTTGGAAGCACAGATACGCAGTATTTT
CASSIDLNFGSTDTQYF
>TRBV7-6|-|-|TRBJ2-7
TGTGCCAGCAGCTTAGCCACGATGAGCTACGAGCAGTACTTC
CASSLATMSYEQYF
>TRBV7-1|few|-|TRBJ2-7
TGTGCCAGCAGCTCTGAGGGTCGCGAGCAGTACTTC
CASSSEGREQYF
>TRBV3-1|once|-|TRBJ2-5
TGTGCCAGCAGCCAAGGAAAAGTAACAGCTGGGGAGACCCAGTACTTC
CASSQGKVTAGETQYF
>TRBV27|-|-|TRBJ1-5
TGTGCCAGCAGTTTATACGGGGATCAGCCCCAGCATTTT
CASSLYGDQPQHF
>TRBV5-4|-|-|TRBJ2-7
TGTGCCAGCAGCCTCAATGGTTACGAACAGTACTTC
CASSLNGYEQYF
>TRBV11-3|-|-|TRBJ1-1
TGTGCCAGCAGCTTCCAGCAGAACACTGAAGCTTTCTTT
CASSFQQNTEAFF
>TRBV4-1|-|-|TRBJ1-1
TGCGCCAGCAGCCGAACAGACAGTATGAACACTGAAGCTTTCTTT
CASSRTDSMNTEAFF
>TRBV5-1|few|TRBD2|TRBJ2-3
TGCGCCAGCAGCGAAGGACTAGCGGGAGCAGATACGCAGTATTTT
CASSEGLAGADTQYF
>TRBV20-1|-|-|TRBJ2-3
TGCAGTGCTGAGGACCTGGATACGCAGTATTTT
CSAEDLDTQYF
>TRBV24-1|-|TRBD2|TRBJ2-1
TGTGCCACCAGATCGAGGGCTAGCGGTAAGGAGCAGTTCTTC
CATRSRASGKEQFF
>TRBV20-1|few|TRBD1|TRBJ2-7
TGCAGTGCTAGACCTAGACAGGGCTCCTACGAGCAGTACTTC
CSARPRQGSYEQYF
>TRBV10-3|-|-|TRBJ1-5
TGTGCCATCAGTGAGTCTTTATCAAATAGCAATCAGCCCCAGCATTTT
CAISESLSNSNQPQHF
>TRBV10-1|-|TRBD1|TRBJ1-1
TGCGCCAGCAGTCCTCCGGGACAGGGGAACACTGAAGCTTTCTTT
CASSPPGQGNTEAFF
>TRBV18|-|TRBD1|TRBJ1-3
TGTGCCAGCTCACCCGGGACAGCGGGAAACACCATATATTTT
CASSPGTAGNTIYF
>TRBV7-3|once|TRBD1|TRBJ2-5
TGTGCCAGCAGCCCCCAGACGGACAGGGGTGGTGAGACCCAGTACTTC
CASSPQTDRGGETQYF
>TRBV12-3/TRBV12-4|-|-|TRBJ2-3
TGTGCCAGCAAAGGACTTAGCACAGATACGCAGTATTTT
CASKGLSTDTQYF
>TRBV6-5|-|-|TRBJ1-1
TGTGCCAGCAGTTACGTGGACCGACTGAACACTGAAGCTTTCTTT
CASSYVDRLNTEAFF
>TRBV12-5|-|TRBD2|TRBJ2-5
TGTGCTAGTGGTTTGGTTTTAGCGGGAGTCCAAGAGACCCAGTACTTC
CASGLVLAGVQETQYF
>TRBV6-1|-|-|TRBJ2-3
TGTGCCAGCAGTGTTCGGGTAGGGACAGATACGCAGTATTTT
CASSVRVGTDTQYF
>TRBV15|-|-|TRBJ1-6
TGTGCCACCAGCGCGGAGGGTGGGCATAATTCACCCCTCCACTTT
CATSAEGGHNSPLHF
>TRBV2|few|-|TRBJ1-2
TGTGCCAGCAGTGGGACGGTTAACTATGGCTACACCTTC
CASSGTVNYGYTF
>TRBV10-3|few|TRBD1|TRBJ1-2
TGTGCCATCAGTGAGTCCAGGGGGACAGGGGGCGTCAGCTATGGCTACACCTTC
CAISESRGTGGVSYGYTF
>TRBV6-1|once|TRBD2|TRBJ2-3
TGTGCCAGCAGGAGCGGGATAAGCACAGATACGCAGTATTTT
CASRSGISTDTQYF
>TRBV7-2|-|-|TRBJ2-2
TGTGCCAGCAGCTTTCCTAGTCCCGGGGAGCTGTTTTTT
CASSFPSPGELFF
>TRBV24-1|once|TRBD2|TRBJ2-3
TGTGCCATCGGGAGGAGCACAGATACGCAGTATTTT
CAIGRSTDTQYF
>TRBV11-2|-|-|TRBJ2-3
TGTGCCAGCAGCTTAATAGGACACCTCACAGATACGCAGTATTTT
CASSLIGHLTDTQYF
>TRBV7-9|-|TRBD2|TRBJ2-1
TGTGCCAGCAGCTGGACTAGCGCCTACAATGAGCAGTTCTTC
CASSWTSAYNEQFF
>TRBV2|-|-|TRBJ2-1
TGTGCCAGCAGCGGGGTGAAGAATGAGCAGTTCTTC
CASSGVKNEQFF
>TRBV29-1|-|TRBD1|TRBJ2-3
TGCAGCCTTGACAGGGGCACAGATACGCAGTATTTT
CSLDRGTDTQYF
>TRBV28|-|-|TRBJ1-2
TGTGCCAGCAGTTTATCTGGCCTCGTGGATGGCTACACCTTC
CASSLSGLVDGYTF
>TRBV19|-|TRBD1|TRBJ2-1
TGTGCCAGTAGTATGAAGAGGGGGCAATACAATGAGCAGTTCTTC
CASSMKRGQYNEQFF
>TRBV18|-|-|TRBJ1-1
TGTGCCAGCTCACCACCGGTAATATTGAACACTGAAGCTTTCTTT
CASSPPVILNTEAFF
>TRBV11-1|-|-|TRBJ1-2
TGTGCCAGCAGCTTGGTTGCAGGGACCCCGGGAGGCTACACCTTC
CASSLVAGTPGGYTF
>TRBV11-3|once|TRBD1|TRBJ1-4
TGTGCCAGCAGCTTAGTCGTGACAGGGCGGGAAAAACTGTTTTTT
CASSLVVTGREKLFF
>TRBV11-1|-|-|TRBJ1-5
TGTGCCAGCAGCCGGACAGCTAGCAATCAGCCCCAGCATTTT
CASSRTASNQPQHF